What follows describes a single T cell receptor beta chain. This CDR3 region has 14 residues. From germline, CDR1 is MNHEY and CDR2 SMNVEV (reference sequence). After removal of 8 bases from V and 2 bases from J, the junction contained 5 bases not matched to a gene. This entry belongs to a study of PD-L1 blockade in urothelial cancer. TCRdb's table, derived via immunoSEQ multiplex PCR, lists solely in-frame clones and lacks some. The data show more than 60,000 clones, roughly 86% seen once. Sample time point: peripheral blood 6 weeks after treatment start. The sequenced sample was PBMCs, obtained around atezolizumab (anti-PD-L1) treatment. This TCR came from a man in his 60s with urothelial cancer. The rearrangement uses TRBV27 and TRBJ2-7; 11 bases are a match to TRBD2. CDR3 amino acids: CASSLAGGAYEQYF. The CDR3, as DNA: TGTGCCAGCTCTCTAGCGGGAGGCGCCTACGAGCAGTACTTC.